This paragraph covers one TCR beta chain sequence. Generated by immunoSEQ multiplex PCR, the TCRdb table keeps only in-frame clones and is missing some. This sample has tens of thousands of clones, with 85% to 95% found just once. This specimen comes from a study of T cell changes during pregnancy in multiple sclerosis. From germline, CDR1 is GTSNPN and CDR2 SVGIG (reference sequence). V dropped 7 bases and J dropped 4 bases, with 10 bases sitting between them. The length of the CDR3 is 11 residues. This sample comprised CD4+ T cells from peripheral blood mononuclear cells, obtained in the third trimester of pregnancy. This TCR was sampled from a female donor with multiple sclerosis, enrolled in a pregnancy study. The rearrangement joins TRBV30 to TRBJ1-2, with TRBD1 as a possible D gene (5 bases). The DNA of the CDR3 is TGTGCCTATAGTAGGGGCTATGGCTACACCTTC. Amino acids: CAYSRGYGYTF.